This is a list of T cell receptor beta chains from one sample in a study of blood T cell repertoires in COVID-19. The assay was immunoSEQ multiplex PCR, and TCRdb's table has in-frame clones only and misses some. Of roughly 150,000 clones listed, over 75% are singletons. Sequenced input: PBMCs or T cells enriched from blood (not recorded which). The source of these receptors is a man aged 45 to 65 in a cohort exposed to, infected with or recovered from COVID-19 (not recorded which). Both conserved end residues are part of each CDR3. D genes are given only for firm matches. Rows may omit the clone size; those that give it use once, few, many or a size class.

TRBJ2-5,-,TRBD1,TRBV3-1/TRBV3-2,TGTGCCAGCAGCCTCGACAGGGGGTCGGAGACCCAGTACTTC,CASSLDRGSETQYF
TRBJ2-7,-,TRBD1,TRBV30,TGTGCCTGGAGTGGAAATACGGACAGGGCAGCCCTCATCTACGAGCAGTACTTC,CAWSGNTDRAALIYEQYF
TRBJ1-5,few,-,TRBV7-9,TGTGCCAGCAGCTTAGGGCCAATCGGGGGTAATCAGCCCCAGCATTTT,CASSLGPIGGNQPQHF
TRBJ2-7,-,TRBD1,TRBV9,TGTGCCAGCAGTATCGGACAGGAAGCCTACGAGCAGTACTTC,CASSIGQEAYEQYF
TRBJ2-2,-,-,TRBV28,TGTGCCAGCAGTTTCAGCACCGGGGAGCTGTTTTTT,CASSFSTGELFF
TRBJ2-5,-,-,TRBV18,TGTGCCAGCTCACCATTCAGGCAGCAAGAGACCCAGTACTTC,CASSPFRQQETQYF
TRBJ2-1,few,-,TRBV7-9,TGTGCCAGCAGCTACCCTACCGGGAATGAGCAGTTCTTC,CASSYPTGNEQFF
TRBJ2-5,-,-,TRBV5-1,TGCGCCAGCAGTGTGGGAGGACTCCAAGAGACCCAGTACTTC,CASSVGGLQETQYF
TRBJ1-2,-,TRBD1,TRBV30,TGTGCCTGGAGCGCGGGACAGGGGACTATCTATGGCTACACCTTC,CAWSAGQGTIYGYTF
TRBJ2-3,-,TRBD2,TRBV7-9,TGTGCCAGCAGCCCAGGCGGGAGACCAATTCCCACAGATACGCAGTATTTT,CASSPGGRPIPTDTQYF
TRBJ2-7,-,TRBD1,TRBV7-2,TGTGCCAGCAGCCTGAGATCTCCTACCGGGACAGGGGCCAGCTACGAGCAGTACTTC,CASSLRSPTGTGASYEQYF
TRBJ1-6,-,TRBD1,TRBV11-2,TGTGCCAGCAGCTTAGAAGCCTCAGGGGGAGCTTCACCCCTCCACTTT,CASSLEASGGASPLHF
TRBJ2-7,-,-,TRBV9,TGTGCCAGCAGCGTAGCTGCCGAGACTAACTACGAGCAGTACTTC,CASSVAAETNYEQYF
TRBJ2-7,-,-,TRBV21-1,TGTGCCAGCAGCAGACAGGGAGGCTTGAGCTCCTACGAGCAGTACTTC,CASSRQGGLSSYEQYF
TRBJ2-1,-,-,TRBV7-3,TGTGCCAGCAGCTTAACAGGGAACGGGGGTGAGCAGTTCTTC,CASSLTGNGGEQFF
TRBJ2-5,-,TRBD1,TRBV19,TGTGCCAGTAGTATGGACAGGGGGCCTCTAGAGACCCAGTACTTC,CASSMDRGPLETQYF
TRBJ1-5,-,-,TRBV6-5,TGTGCCAGCAGTTACTCGGCAGGGGATCAGCCCCAGCATTTT,CASSYSAGDQPQHF
TRBJ1-6,-,TRBD1,TRBV9,TGTGCCAGCAGCGTAGGGACCGACAGGGGAAGTTCCTATAATTCACCCCTCCACTTT,CASSVGTDRGSSYNSPLHF
TRBJ2-1,-,-,TRBV5-6,TGTGCCAGCAGCTTGCAGGGTTCCTACAATGAGCAGTTCTTC,CASSLQGSYNEQFF
TRBJ1-5,-,-,TRBV12-3/TRBV12-4,TGTGCCAGCAGTCCGGGATCAAATCAGCCCCAGCATTTT,CASSPGSNQPQHF
TRBJ1-5,few,TRBD1,TRBV5-1,TGCGCCAGCAGCTCTGGGACAGAGCAGCCCCAGCATTTT,CASSSGTEQPQHF
TRBJ2-7,-,-,TRBV18,TGTGCCAGCTCCCACCCCAGCTCCTACGAGCAGTACTTC,CASSHPSSYEQYF
TRBJ2-5,-,TRBD1,TRBV10-1,TGCGCCAGCAGTCAGGACAGGGGGCAGGAGACCCAGTACTTC,CASSQDRGQETQYF
TRBJ2-1,-,TRBD2,TRBV6-4,TGTGCCAGCAGTGACGGACTAGCGGCCTACAATGAGCAGTTCTTC,CASSDGLAAYNEQFF
TRBJ2-5,-,TRBD1,TRBV18,TGTGCCAGCTCACCTGCACGGGACAGGGGGCGGCAAGAGACCCAGTACTTC,CASSPARDRGRQETQYF
TRBJ2-5,-,TRBD2,TRBV10-3,TGTGCCACCGAGGACAGCGGGGGGCAAGAGACCCAGTACTTC,CATEDSGGQETQYF
TRBJ2-7,-,TRBD1,TRBV12-3/TRBV12-4,TGTGCCAGCAGTAACTACGGGACAGGGAGGTACTTC,CASSNYGTGRYF
TRBJ1-1,-,-,TRBV5-1,TGCGCCAGCACCCTTCAAGGGGCGATGAACACTGAAGCTTTCTTT,CASTLQGAMNTEAFF
TRBJ2-1,-,TRBD2,TRBV5-1,TGCGCCAGCAGCTTGCGGTGGACTAGCGGAAACAATGAGCAGTTCTTC,CASSLRWTSGNNEQFF
TRBJ2-2,-,-,TRBV10-3,TGTGCCATCAGTGTTAAGAACACCGGGGAGCTGTTTTTT,CAISVKNTGELFF
TRBJ1-1,-,-,TRBV4-3,TGCGCCAGCAGCCAAGATTCAGCGGTAATGGAAACTGAAGCTTTCTTT,CASSQDSAVMETEAFF
TRBJ1-3,-,TRBD1,TRBV5-1,TGCGCCAGCAGCTTGGACAGGGGAACAAACACCATATATTTT,CASSLDRGTNTIYF
TRBJ1-5,-,TRBD1,TRBV19,TGTGCCAGTAGTAATACAGGGGGTTATCAGCCCCAGCATTTT,CASSNTGGYQPQHF
TRBJ2-2,-,-,TRBV18,TGTGCCAGCTCACAAAATCAGGGTGCTGACACCGGGGAGCTGTTTTTT,CASSQNQGADTGELFF
TRBJ2-5,-,TRBD2,TRBV10-3,TGTGCCATCAGTCCACGCGGGAGCTTGAAAGAGACCCAGTACTTC,CAISPRGSLKETQYF
TRBJ2-1,once,TRBD2,TRBV24-1,TGTGCCACCAGTGATATTGGGCGGGAGGGTAAGCAGTTCTTC,CATSDIGREGKQFF
TRBJ2-7,-,-,TRBV7-9,TGTGCCAGCAGCTTCAGGTCCCCGCCCTACGAGCAGTACTTC,CASSFRSPPYEQYF
TRBJ1-2,-,TRBD1,TRBV25-1,TGTGCCAGCAGTGAGCCGGCAGGGGGCGATGGTGGCTACACCTTC,CASSEPAGGDGGYTF
TRBJ2-3,few,-,TRBV6-5,TGTGCCAGCACGGGGTCCACAGATACGCAGTATTTT,CASTGSTDTQYF
TRBJ2-6,-,TRBD1,TRBV6-2/TRBV6-3,TGTGCCAGCAGCCGACCCCCGGGACAGGGGGCGTCGGGGGCCAACGTCCTGACTTTC,CASSRPPGQGASGANVLTF
TRBJ2-7,-,TRBD2,TRBV19,TGTGCCAGTAGAAAAGCGGGAGGGCAAGACGAGCAGTACTTC,CASRKAGGQDEQYF
TRBJ1-1,-,TRBD1,TRBV14,TGTGCCAGCAGCCGATTCTCGGACAGGGGGCGCGTGAACACTGAAGCTTTCTTT,CASSRFSDRGRVNTEAFF
TRBJ1-3,-,-,TRBV9,TGTGCCAGCAGCGTAGATCGGGTAGACACCATATATTTT,CASSVDRVDTIYF
TRBJ2-7,-,-,TRBV25-1,TGTGCCAGCAGTGGTACAGGGTTGGGGGAGCAGTACTTC,CASSGTGLGEQYF
TRBJ1-4,-,-,TRBV6-5,TGTGCCAGCAGACGAGACAGTAATGAAAAACTGTTTTTT,CASRRDSNEKLFF
TRBJ2-7,few,TRBD2,TRBV7-9,TGTGCCAGCAGCTTAATTAACCGGGAGGACCGAATTTCATACGAGCAGTACTTC,CASSLINREDRISYEQYF
TRBJ1-2,-,TRBD1,TRBV5-6,TGTGCCAGCAGCTTTCCAGGGGGCGTAGGCTATGGCTACACCTTC,CASSFPGGVGYGYTF
TRBJ1-2,-,TRBD1,TRBV12-5,TGTGCTAGTGGTTACGGGACAGCATCTGGCTACACCTTC,CASGYGTASGYTF
TRBJ2-7,-,-,TRBV5-1,TGCGCCAGCAGCTTGGGGGCTTATTACTACGAGCAGTACTTC,CASSLGAYYYEQYF
TRBJ1-5,-,-,TRBV19,TGTGCCAGTAGAGGCGGGAAGGACAGCAATCAGCCCCAGCATTTT,CASRGGKDSNQPQHF
TRBJ2-1,once,-,TRBV5-1,TGCGCCAGCAGCTTGGATCCCTCGTACAATGAGCAGTTCTTC,CASSLDPSYNEQFF
TRBJ2-7,-,-,TRBV5-6,TGTGCCAGCAGCGGAGGGTACGAGCAGTACTTC,CASSGGYEQYF
TRBJ2-7,-,TRBD2,TRBV11-2,TGTGCCAGCAGCCGGACTAGCGGATCCTACGAGCAGTACTTC,CASSRTSGSYEQYF
TRBJ2-1,-,TRBD1,TRBV30,TGTGCCTGGAGTCCGGGACAGGGGGTCGGGCAGTTCTTC,CAWSPGQGVGQFF